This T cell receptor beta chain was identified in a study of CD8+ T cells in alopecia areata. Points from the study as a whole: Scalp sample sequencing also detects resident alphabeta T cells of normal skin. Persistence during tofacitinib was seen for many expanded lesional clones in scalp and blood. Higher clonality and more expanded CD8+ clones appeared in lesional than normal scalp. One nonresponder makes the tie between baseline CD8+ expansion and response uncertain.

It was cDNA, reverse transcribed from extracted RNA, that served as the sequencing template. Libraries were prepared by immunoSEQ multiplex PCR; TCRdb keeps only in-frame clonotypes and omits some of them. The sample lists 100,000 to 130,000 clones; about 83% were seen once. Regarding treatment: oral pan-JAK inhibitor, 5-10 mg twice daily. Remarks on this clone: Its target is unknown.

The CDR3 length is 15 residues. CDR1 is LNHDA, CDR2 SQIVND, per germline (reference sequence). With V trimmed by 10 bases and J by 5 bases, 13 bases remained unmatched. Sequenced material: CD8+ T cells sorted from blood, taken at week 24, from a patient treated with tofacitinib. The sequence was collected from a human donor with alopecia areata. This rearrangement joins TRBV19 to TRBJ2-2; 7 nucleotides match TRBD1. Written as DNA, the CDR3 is TGTGCCACTATGGGTGAGGGGGCAGAGACCGGGGAGCTGTTTTTT. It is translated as CATMGEGAETGELFF.